A single sample gave rise to the 9 T cell receptor beta chains below, sequenced in a study of blood T cell repertoires in COVID-19. Generated by immunoSEQ multiplex PCR, the TCRdb table keeps only in-frame clones and is missing some. The data contain 150,000 to 200,000 clones, about four fifths of them seen just once; the ten biggest clones take up around 6.3%. Sequencing input: peripheral blood. The origin of the receptors is a man between 70 and 80 years old with active or convalescent COVID-19.

This clone was observed a few times. The chain uses TRBV21-1 and TRBJ2-7; TRBD1, the table's D call, was not compared with the DNA. TRBV21-1 is recorded as a pseudogene. The CDR3 loop spans 13 amino acids. The CDR3 region is CASSVSRDNEQYF. CDR3 nucleotides: TGTGCCAGCAGCGTATCCCGGGACAACGAGCAGTACTTC.

The V call is TRBV29-1, the J call TRBJ1-1; D perhaps matches TRBD1 (5 bases). Germline V gene lookup returns CDR1 SQVTM and CDR2 ANQGSEA. With 1 base removed from V and 0 bases from J, the gap between germline ends came to 9 bases. This CDR3 is built from 14 residues. CDR3 bases: TGCAGCGTTGAAGGACAGAACATGAACACTGAAGCTTTCTTT. Amino acid sequence: CSVEGQNMNTEAFF.

This chain uses TRBV11-3 with TRBJ1-1; no definite D call. Trimming took 2 bases from V and 6 from J, leaving 10 bases between them. The length of the CDR3 is 13 residues. CDR1 and CDR2 from the germline V gene are SGHNT and YENEEA. CDR3 in amino acids: CASSLMEDAEAFF. As DNA, the CDR3 is TGTGCCAGCAGCTTAATGGAGGACGCTGAAGCTTTCTTT.

The rearrangement joins TRBV3-1 (or the pseudogene TRBV3-2) to TRBJ2-1; D might be TRBD2 (5 bases). CDR1 is LGHDT and CDR2 is YNNKEL in the germline V gene (reference sequence). The CDR3 consists of 16 residues. V was pared by 4 bases and J by 3 bases, with 16 bases between. CDR3 region: CASSPSGLAGYNEQFF. DNA for the CDR3: TGTGCCAGCAGCCCCTCCGGTCTAGCAGGCTACAATGAGCAGTTCTTC.

This clone was detected a few times. The chain links TRBV6-1 to TRBJ2-1, with D perhaps matching TRBD2 (6 bases). Trimming cost V 3 bases and J 4 bases, with 13 bases left between them. Germline assignment: CDR1 MNHNS and CDR2 SASEGT. The CDR3 has 15 residues. The CDR3 DNA sequence: TGTGCCAGCAGTGAGGGGCGGGGAGAATACAATGAGCAGTTCTTC. It is translated as CASSEGRGEYNEQFF.

The V call is TRBV19, the J call TRBJ1-5, with 9 bases that match TRBD1. Germline V CDR1 and CDR2: LNHDA, SQIVND (reference sequence). V lost 6 bases to trimming and J lost 5 bases; unmatched junction nucleotides: 5. The CDR3 is 14 amino acids. CDR3 protein: CASSLTGGYQPQHF. Here the CDR3 DNA reads TGTGCCAGTAGCCTGACAGGGGGGTATCAGCCCCAGCATTTT.

The chain carries TRBV9 and TRBJ2-1; D unclear. V gave up 0 bases and J gave up 8 bases, with 6 bases separating them. The length of the CDR3 is 12 residues. Per the germline V gene, CDR1 is SGDLS and CDR2 is YYNGEE. In DNA form, the CDR3 reads TGTGCCAGCAGCGTAGGGAGATATGAGCAGTTCTTC. Its translation is CASSVGRYEQFF. The full variable domain, with the rest looked up from reference TRBV9 and TRBJ2-1, is DSGVTQTPKHLITATGQRVTLRCSPRSGDLSVYWYQQSLDQGLQFLIQYYNGEERAKGNILERFSAQQFPDLHSELNLSSLELGDSALYFCASSVGRYEQFFGPGTRLTVL.

This clone was seen a handful of times. The CDR3 loop reads CASSPGTASEAFF. CDR3 DNA sequence: TGTGCCAGCTCACCTGGGACAGCAAGTGAAGCTTTCTTT. The genes are TRBV18 and TRBJ1-1, with 7 bases fitting TRBD1. Trimming took 3 bases from V and 7 from J; bases not matched to a gene: 5. Looked up from germline, CDR1 is KGHSH and CDR2 is LQKENI. This CDR3 has 13 amino acids.

The chain uses TRBV29-1 and TRBJ1-2, with 12 bases identical to TRBD1. The CDR3 sequence is 16 residues long. Looked up from germline, CDR1 is SQVTM and CDR2 is ANQGSEA. Trimming at V came to 7 bases and at J to 4 bases, leaving 13 bases not matched to a gene. CDR3 bases: TGCAGCGGTACCAACCGGGACAGGGGGCTTGGCTATGGCTACACCTTC. It encodes CSGTNRDRGLGYGYTF.